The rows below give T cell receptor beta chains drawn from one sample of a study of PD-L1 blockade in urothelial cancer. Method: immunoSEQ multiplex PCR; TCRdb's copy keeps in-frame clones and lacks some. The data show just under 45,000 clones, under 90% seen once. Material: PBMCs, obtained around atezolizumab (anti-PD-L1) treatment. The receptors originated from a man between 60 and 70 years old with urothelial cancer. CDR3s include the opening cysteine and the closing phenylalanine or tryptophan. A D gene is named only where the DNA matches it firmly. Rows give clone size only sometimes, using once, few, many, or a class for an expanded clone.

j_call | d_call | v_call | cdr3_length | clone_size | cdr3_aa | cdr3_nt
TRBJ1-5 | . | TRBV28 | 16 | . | CASKKVGFHSNQPQHF | TGTGCCAGCAAAAAGGTGGGCTTCCATAGCAATCAGCCCCAGCATTTT
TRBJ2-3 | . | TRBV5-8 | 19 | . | CASSAISDPRPEGTDTQYF | TGTGCCAGCAGCGCGATCTCCGACCCCCGACCTGAGGGCACAGATACGCAGTATTTT
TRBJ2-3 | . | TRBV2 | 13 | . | CASSEGDSDTQYF | TGTGCCAGCAGTGAAGGCGATTCAGATACGCAGTATTTT
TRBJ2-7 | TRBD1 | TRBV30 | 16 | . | CAWSSPGQGNSYEQYF | TGTGCCTGGAGTTCCCCCGGACAGGGCAACTCCTACGAGCAGTACTTC
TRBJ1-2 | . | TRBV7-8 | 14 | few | CASSLSSGTYGYTF | TGTGCCAGCAGCTTATCTTCAGGAACCTATGGCTACACCTTC
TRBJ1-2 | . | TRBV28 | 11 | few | CASRGGYGYTF | TGTGCCAGCAGGGGGGGCTATGGCTACACCTTC
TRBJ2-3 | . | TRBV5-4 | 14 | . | CASRTAGSTDTQYF | TGTGCCAGCAGGACGGCGGGAAGCACAGATACGCAGTATTTT
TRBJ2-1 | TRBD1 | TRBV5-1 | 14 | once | CASSWGTGGNEQFF | TGCGCCAGCAGCTGGGGGACAGGGGGCAATGAGCAGTTCTTC
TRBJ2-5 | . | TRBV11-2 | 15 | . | CASSLVGDQGETQYF | TGTGCCAGCAGCTTAGTGGGAGATCAGGGGGAGACCCAGTACTTC
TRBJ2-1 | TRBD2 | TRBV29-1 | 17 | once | CSVEQLAGGSSYNEQFF | TGCAGCGTTGAGCAACTAGCGGGGGGAAGCTCCTACAATGAGCAGTTCTTC
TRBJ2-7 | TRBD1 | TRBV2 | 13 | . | CASKTGGVYEQYF | TGTGCCAGCAAGACAGGGGGCGTTTACGAGCAGTACTTC
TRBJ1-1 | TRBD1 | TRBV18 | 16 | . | CASSPSGTGVNTEAFF | TGTGCCAGCTCACCATCCGGGACAGGGGTGAACACTGAAGCTTTCTTT
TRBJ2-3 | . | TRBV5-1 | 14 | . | CASAVGGGKDTQYF | TGCGCCAGCGCAGTGGGAGGGGGAAAGGATACGCAGTATTTT
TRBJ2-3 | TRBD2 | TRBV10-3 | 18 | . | CAISESTGTSGDTDTQYF | TGTGCCATCAGTGAGTCAACCGGGACTAGCGGGGACACAGATACGCAGTATTTT
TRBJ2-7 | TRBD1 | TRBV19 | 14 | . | CASSISGQGYEQYF | TGTGCCAGTAGTATTTCGGGACAGGGCTACGAGCAGTACTTC
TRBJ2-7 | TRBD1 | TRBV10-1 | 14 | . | CASNTPDRIYEQYF | TGCGCCAGCAATACCCCGGACAGGATCTACGAGCAGTACTTC
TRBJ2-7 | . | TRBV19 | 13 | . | CASMGGSSYEQYF | TGTGCCAGTATGGGGGGTTCCTCCTACGAGCAGTACTTC
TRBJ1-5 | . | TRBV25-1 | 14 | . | CASSDGGVKQPQHF | TGTGCCAGCAGTGACGGGGGAGTGAAGCAGCCCCAGCATTTT
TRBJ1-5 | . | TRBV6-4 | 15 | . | CATRDNAYSNQPQHF | TGTGCCACCCGGGACAACGCTTATAGCAATCAGCCCCAGCATTTT
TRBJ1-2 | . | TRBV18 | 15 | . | CASSPAAESAYGYTF | TGTGCCAGCTCACCCGCGGCAGAATCTGCCTATGGCTACACCTTC
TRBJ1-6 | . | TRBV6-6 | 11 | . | CASGPSSPLHF | TGTGCCAGCGGCCCCTCTTCACCCCTCCACTTT
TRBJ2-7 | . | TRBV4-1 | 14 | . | CASSPADRGYEQYF | TGCGCCAGCAGCCCCGCTGACCGCGGCTACGAGCAGTACTTC
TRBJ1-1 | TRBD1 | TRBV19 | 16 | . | CATIRRDRGRWSQAFF | TGTGCCACCATCCGCCGGGACAGGGGGCGTTGGAGCCAAGCTTTCTTT
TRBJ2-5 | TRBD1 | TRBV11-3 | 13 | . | CASSNRGQETQYF | TGTGCCAGCAGCAACAGGGGGCAAGAGACCCAGTACTTC
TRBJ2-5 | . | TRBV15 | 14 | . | CATSRAAEGKTQYF | TGTGCCACCAGCAGAGCCGCGGAGGGGAAGACCCAGTACTTC
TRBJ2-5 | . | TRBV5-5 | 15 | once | CASSLGGVLTGTQYF | TGTGCCAGCAGCTTGGGGGGGGTCTTGACGGGGACCCAGTACTTC
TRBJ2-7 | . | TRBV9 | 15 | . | CASSVDAETAYEQYF | TGTGCCAGCAGCGTGGACGCCGAGACAGCCTACGAGCAGTACTTC
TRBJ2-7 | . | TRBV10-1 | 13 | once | CASSPDSTGEQYF | TGCGCCAGCAGCCCGGATTCCACGGGCGAGCAGTACTTC
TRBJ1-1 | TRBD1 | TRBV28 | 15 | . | CASSLTATGSTEAFF | TGTGCCAGCAGTTTAACCGCGACAGGGAGCACTGAAGCTTTCTTT
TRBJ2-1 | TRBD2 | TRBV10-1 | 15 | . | CASSDVGTNLNEQFF | TGCGCCAGCAGTGACGTTGGGACTAACCTCAATGAGCAGTTCTTC
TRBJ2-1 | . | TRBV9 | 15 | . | CASSVEGEPYNEQFF | TGTGCCAGCAGCGTAGAAGGGGAACCCTACAATGAGCAGTTCTTC
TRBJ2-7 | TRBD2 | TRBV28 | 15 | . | CASSFRGLASLEQYF | TGTGCCAGCAGTTTTCGAGGACTAGCCTCTTTGGAGCAGTACTTC
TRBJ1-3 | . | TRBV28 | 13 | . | CASRRGSGNTIYF | TGTGCCAGCAGGAGGGGGTCGGGAAACACCATATATTTT
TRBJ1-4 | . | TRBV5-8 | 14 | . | CASSLLRLSEKLFF | TGTGCCAGCAGCTTGTTAAGACTCTCTGAAAAACTGTTTTTT
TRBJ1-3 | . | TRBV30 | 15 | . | CAWSGQGYSGNTIYF | TGTGCCTGGAGTGGGCAGGGGTACTCTGGAAACACCATATATTTT
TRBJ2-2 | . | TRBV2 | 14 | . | CASSDRGGTGELFF | TGTGCCAGCAGTGATCGCGGAGGAACCGGGGAGCTGTTTTTT
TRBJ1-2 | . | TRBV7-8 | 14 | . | CASSLAGGRRGYTF | TGTGCCAGCAGCTTAGCAGGAGGGAGACGTGGCTACACCTTC
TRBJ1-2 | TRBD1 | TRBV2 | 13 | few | CASSPTGDYGYTF | TGTGCCAGCAGTCCGACAGGGGACTATGGCTACACCTTC
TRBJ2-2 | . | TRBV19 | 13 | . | CASSILGPGELFF | TGTGCCAGTAGTATACTAGGTCCCGGGGAGCTGTTTTTT
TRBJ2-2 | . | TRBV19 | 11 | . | CASSVAGELFF | TGTGCCAGTAGTGTCGCCGGGGAGCTGTTTTTT
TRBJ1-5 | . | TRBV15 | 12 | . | CATSRDSGDKNF | TGTGCCACCAGCAGAGATAGCGGGGACAAGAATTTT
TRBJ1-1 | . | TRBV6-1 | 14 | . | CASSALQLNTEAFF | TGTGCCAGCAGTGCCCTACAGCTGAACACTGAAGCTTTCTTT
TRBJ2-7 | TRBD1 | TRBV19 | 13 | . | CASSPQTGAEQYF | TGTGCCAGTAGTCCGCAAACAGGGGCCGAGCAGTACTTC
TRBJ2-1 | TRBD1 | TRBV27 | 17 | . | CASSWSGTGVVGNEQFF | TGTGCCAGCAGTTGGTCCGGGACAGGGGTAGTGGGCAATGAGCAGTTCTTC
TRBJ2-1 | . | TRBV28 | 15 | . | CASSFRSGVINEQFF | TGTGCCAGCAGTTTCCGGTCGGGGGTCATCAATGAGCAGTTCTTC
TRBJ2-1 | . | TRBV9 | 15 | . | CASSVVTGSLVEQFF | TGTGCCAGCAGCGTAGTAACAGGGTCTCTGGTTGAGCAGTTCTTC
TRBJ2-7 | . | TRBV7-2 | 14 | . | CASSSTTGAYEQYF | TGTGCCAGCAGCTCGACGACAGGAGCGTACGAGCAGTACTTC
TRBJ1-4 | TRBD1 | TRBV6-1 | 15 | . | CASSEAGTGNEKLFF | TGTGCCAGCAGTGAAGCCGGGACAGGAAATGAAAAACTGTTTTTT